A single sample is the source of the 11 T cell receptor beta chains below, sequenced in a study of blood T cell repertoires in COVID-19. Clones were sequenced by immunoSEQ multiplex PCR, and TCRdb holds only the in-frame ones, with some missing. The sample yields 250,000 or so clones, more than 80% seen once. Sequenced sample: peripheral blood. Receptors originate from a human donor in a cohort sampled during active COVID-19.

CDR3 protein: CAISGTSGTNTGELFF. The CDR3 nucleotides are TGTGCCATCAGTGGAACTAGCGGGACGAACACCGGGGAGCTGTTTTTT. The chain combines TRBV10-3 with TRBJ2-2, with 10 bases fitting TRBD2. Germline values: CDR1 ENHRY, CDR2 SYGVKD. The CDR3 extends over 16 amino acids. V was clipped by 4 bases and J by 0 bases; unmatched bases: 2.

Turning to this clone: A clone one base away is much larger, so this may be a read error. The genes are TRBV5-8 and TRBJ1-1; 7 bases fit TRBD1. The CDR3 length is 13 residues. V was pared by 6 bases and J by 3 bases, with 5 bases of the junction left unmatched. Per germline, CDR1 SGHTS and CDR2 YDEGEE. The CDR3 reads CASNLTGDTEAFF. In nucleotides, the CDR3 is TGTGCCAGCAACCTCACAGGGGACACTGAAGCTTTCTTT.

The CDR3 region has the DNA TGTGCCAGCTCACCCGGGGGTTCGAACACTGAAGCTTTCTTT. This encodes CASSPGGSNTEAFF. The V call is TRBV18, the J call TRBJ1-1, with a weak D call TRBD1 (5 bases). Germline-derived CDR1 and CDR2 are KGHSH and LQKENI. V dropped 3 bases and J dropped 1 base, with 9 bases sitting between them. The CDR3 runs 14 residues.

This clone was seen a handful of times. V is TRBV12-3 or TRBV12-4 and J is TRBJ2-1; D not certain. V lost 7 bases, J lost 9 bases, and 16 bases lay in between. The CDR3 consists of 13 residues. The DNA for the CDR3 is TGTGCCAGCACGCCCCAAGACTCCGGTGAGCAGTTCTTC. Protein: CASTPQDSGEQFF.

This chain joins TRBV7-9 and TRBJ2-6; 7 bases fit TRBD1. With 7 bases clipped from V and 0 bases from J, the junction kept 6 bases outside the gene matches. The CDR3 extends over 16 amino acids. Germline lookup yields CDR1 SEHNR and CDR2 FQNEAQ (reference sequence). The CDR3 bases are TGTGCCAGCACTTACAGGGGCGACTCTGGGGCCAACGTCCTGACTTTC. This encodes CASTYRGDSGANVLTF.

The V call is TRBV7-8, the J call TRBJ2-1; TRBD1 matches 9 bases. The J segment lost 7 bases and the V segment lost 3 bases, leaving 1 base of the junction unmatched. Germline CDR1 and CDR2: SGHVS and FQNEAQ. CDR3 length equals 13 residues. The CDR3 sequence is CASSLTGGNEQFF. CDR3 nucleotides: TGTGCCAGCAGCTTGACAGGGGGTAATGAGCAGTTCTTC.

The V and J genes are TRBV18 and TRBJ2-7, with 10 bases that match TRBD1. The CDR3 is 14 amino acids. The V gene end was trimmed by 1 base and the J gene end by 6 bases; junction bases not matched to a gene: 3. The V gene's germline CDR1 is KGHSH and CDR2 LQKENI. This chain's CDR3 is CASSPQGQGGEQYF. For the CDR3, the DNA is TGTGCCAGCTCACCACAAGGACAGGGGGGCGAGCAGTACTTC.

The chain couples TRBV5-1 to TRBJ2-3, with 8 nucleotides matching TRBD1. The CDR3 is 15 amino acids. With 4 bases clipped from V and 2 bases from J, the junction kept 6 bases outside the gene matches. The germline V gene encodes CDR1 SGHRS and CDR2 YFSETQ. CDR3: CASSTRGRATDTQYF. CDR3 sequence (DNA): TGCGCCAGCAGCACCAGGGGGCGCGCCACAGATACGCAGTATTTT.

The V and J genes are TRBV5-8 and TRBJ1-3; TRBD1 is a possible D gene (5 bases). CDR1 and CDR2 (germline): SGHTS, YDEGEE. The CDR3 runs to 15 residues. V lost 0 bases to trimming and J lost 2 bases, with 9 bases between them. CDR3 in DNA: TGTGCCAGCAGCTTGGGGGCAGGGACTGGAAACACCATATATTTT. Its protein product is CASSLGAGTGNTIYF.

This chain links TRBV3-1 (or the pseudogene TRBV3-2) with TRBJ1-2; no clear D gene. The CDR3 runs 14 residues. The V and J ends lost 1 base and 6 bases respectively, with 12 bases between them. From germline, CDR1 is LGHDT and CDR2 YNNKEL (reference sequence). CDR3 region: CASSQGGGLNGYTF. CDR3 nucleotide sequence: TGTGCCAGCAGCCAAGGTGGAGGCTTAAATGGCTACACCTTC.

In this sample, this clone turned up a few times. This rearrangement joins TRBV7-2 to TRBJ2-3; 9 nucleotides align to TRBD2. The length of the CDR3 is 16 residues. Germline-derived CDR1 and CDR2 are SGHTA and FQGNSA. V lost 3 bases, J lost 6 bases, and 10 bases stayed unmatched. The CDR3 sequence: CASSLFLAGNEDTQYF. CDR3 bases: TGTGCCAGCAGCTTGTTTCTAGCGGGAAATGAGGATACGCAGTATTTT. Supplemented by reference TRBV7-2 and TRBJ2-3, the full variable domain reads GAGVSQSPSNKVTEKGKDVELRCDPISGHTALYWYRQSLGQGLEFLIYFQGNSAPDKSGLPSDRFSAERTGGSVSTLTIQRTQQEDSAVYLCASSLFLAGNEDTQYFGPGTRLTVL.